This T cell receptor (beta chain) was recovered during a study of Tregs in tolerant kidney transplant recipients. About this clone itself: As yet, its antigen is unknown.

Germline values: CDR1 LNHNV, CDR2 YYDKDF (reference sequence). This CDR3 has 15 residues. The V end was cut by 4 bases, the J end by 1 base, with 10 bases between. Study results and caveats: Findings come from small patient numbers and require larger validation. No direct test of biological reproducibility was done here.

Unstimulated Tregs (CD4+CD25+CD127-) and CD4+CD25- non-Tregs were sorted from PBMCs. Produced via immunoSEQ multiplex PCR; TCRdb's table is partial and in-frame only. In the table there are roughly 250,000 clones, roughly 84% of which are singletons. Material for sequencing was CD4+ T cells from blood. This chain links TRBV15 with TRBJ2-2; no clear D gene. This TCR derives from a human donor in good health. CDR3 nucleotides: TGTGCCACCAGCAAGGGTCAGGTGAACACCGGGGAGCTGTTTTTT. Translating gives CATSKGQVNTGELFF.